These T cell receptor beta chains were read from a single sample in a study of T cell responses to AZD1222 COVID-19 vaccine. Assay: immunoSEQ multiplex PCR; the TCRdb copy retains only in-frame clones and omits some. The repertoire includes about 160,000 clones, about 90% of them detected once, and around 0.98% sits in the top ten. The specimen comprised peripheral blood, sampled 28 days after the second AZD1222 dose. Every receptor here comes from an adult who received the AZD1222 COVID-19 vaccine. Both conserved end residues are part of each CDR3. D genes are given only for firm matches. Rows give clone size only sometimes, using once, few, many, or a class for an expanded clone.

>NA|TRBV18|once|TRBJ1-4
CASSPRRGSVLSEKLFF
TGTGCCAGCTCACCACGGAGGGGAAGTGTTCTGAGTGAAAAACTGTTTTTT
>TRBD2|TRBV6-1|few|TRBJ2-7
CASSDLAGSGGHEQYF
TGTGCCAGCAGTGATCTGGCGGGGAGCGGGGGTCACGAGCAGTACTTC
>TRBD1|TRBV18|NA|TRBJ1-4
CASSQQGATNEKLFF
TGTGCCAGCTCGCAACAGGGGGCAACTAATGAAAAACTGTTTTTT
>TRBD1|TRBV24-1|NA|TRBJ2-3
CATSDFGTGSQYF
TGTGCCACCAGTGATTTTGGGACAGGGAGCCAGTATTTT
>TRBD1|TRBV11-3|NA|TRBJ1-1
CASSSRDSTEAFF
TGTGCCAGCAGCTCCAGGGACAGCACTGAAGCTTTCTTT
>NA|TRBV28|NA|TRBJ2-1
CASSFQSGSSYNEQFF
TGTGCCAGCAGCTTCCAGTCTGGGAGCTCCTACAATGAGCAGTTCTTC
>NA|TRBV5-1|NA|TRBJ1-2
CASSLDPAYFYGYTF
TGCGCCAGCAGCTTGGATCCAGCCTACTTCTATGGCTACACCTTC
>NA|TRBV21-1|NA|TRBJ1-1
CASGGVNTEAFF
TGTGCCAGTGGGGGGGTGAACACTGAAGCTTTCTTT
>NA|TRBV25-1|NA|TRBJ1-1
CASSEEGTNTEAFF
TGTGCCAGCAGTGAGGAGGGCACGAACACTGAAGCTTTCTTT
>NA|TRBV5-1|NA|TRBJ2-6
CASSLVMGSAPGANVLTF
TGCGCCAGCAGCTTGGTAATGGGTTCTGCCCCCGGGGCCAACGTCCTGACTTTC
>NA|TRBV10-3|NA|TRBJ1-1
CAISDQGAEAFF
TGTGCCATCAGTGATCAGGGTGCTGAAGCTTTCTTT
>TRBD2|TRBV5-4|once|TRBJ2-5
CASSPGGSLSETQYF
TGTGCCAGCAGCCCCGGGGGGTCCCTCTCAGAGACCCAGTACTTC
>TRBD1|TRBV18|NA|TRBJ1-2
CASSPLGQRYGYTF
TGTGCCAGCTCACCCTTGGGACAGCGCTATGGCTACACCTTC
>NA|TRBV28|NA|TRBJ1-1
CASSLGQGYTEAFF
TGTGCCAGCAGTTTGGGGCAGGGGTACACTGAAGCTTTCTTT
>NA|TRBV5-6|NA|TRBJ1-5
CASSRGSQPQHF
TGTGCCAGCAGTCGAGGGAGTCAGCCCCAGCATTTT
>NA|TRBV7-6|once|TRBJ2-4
CASSLAGWGNIQYF
TGTGCCAGCAGCTTAGCGGGGTGGGGAAACATTCAGTACTTC
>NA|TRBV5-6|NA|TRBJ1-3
CASSLDLSGNTIYF
TGTGCCAGCAGCTTGGACCTCTCTGGAAACACCATATATTTT
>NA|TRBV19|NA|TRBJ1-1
CASSIILATYNTEAFF
TGTGCCAGTAGTATTATCCTCGCGACTTATAACACTGAAGCTTTCTTT
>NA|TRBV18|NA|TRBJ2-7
CASSPTRSDYEQYF
TGTGCCAGCTCACCGACTAGGTCGGACTACGAGCAGTACTTC
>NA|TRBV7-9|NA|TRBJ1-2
CASSLAPAGANYGYTF
TGTGCCAGCAGCTTAGCGCCCGCAGGGGCTAACTATGGCTACACCTTC
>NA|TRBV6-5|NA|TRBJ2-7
CASSYEGNSYEQYF
TGTGCCAGCAGTTACGAGGGCAACTCCTACGAGCAGTACTTC